The sequence of this T cell receptor beta chain was determined in a study of T cell responses to AZD1222 COVID-19 vaccine. This clone was detected once. Its antigen remains unidentified. Study-wide results and limits: In a largely white British group with more females than males, clonal diversity was possibly underestimated.

Libraries were prepared by immunoSEQ multiplex PCR; TCRdb keeps only in-frame clonotypes and omits some of them. The sample includes 150,000 to 200,000 clones, over 80% of them seen just once. The receptor's source is an adult in good health. Sequenced here: peripheral blood, sampled on day 0 of AZD1222 vaccination.

In nucleotides, the CDR3 is TGTGCCAGCAGCTTAAGGAACAGGGATTTAGAGACCCAGTACTTC. It yields the protein CASSLRNRDLETQYF. The chain uses TRBV7-6 and TRBJ2-5, with D perhaps matching TRBD1 (6 bases). V lost 2 bases and J 4 bases, leaving 14 bases between the germline ends. In germline, CDR1 is SGHVS, CDR2 FNYEAQ. The CDR3 contains 15 residues.